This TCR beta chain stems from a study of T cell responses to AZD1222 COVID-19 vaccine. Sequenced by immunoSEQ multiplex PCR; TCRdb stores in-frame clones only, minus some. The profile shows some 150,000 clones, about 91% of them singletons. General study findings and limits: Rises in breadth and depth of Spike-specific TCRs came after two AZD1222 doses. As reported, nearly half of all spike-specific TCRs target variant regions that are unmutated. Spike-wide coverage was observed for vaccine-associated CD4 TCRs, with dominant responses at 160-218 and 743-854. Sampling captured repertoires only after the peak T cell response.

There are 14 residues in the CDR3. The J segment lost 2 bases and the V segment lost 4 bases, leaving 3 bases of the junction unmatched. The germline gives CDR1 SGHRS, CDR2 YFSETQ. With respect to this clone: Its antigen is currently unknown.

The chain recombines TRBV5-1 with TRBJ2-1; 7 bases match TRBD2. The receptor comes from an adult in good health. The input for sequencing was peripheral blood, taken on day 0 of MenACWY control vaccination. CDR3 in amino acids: CASSLSGTYNEQFF. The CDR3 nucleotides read TGCGCCAGCAGCCTGAGCGGGACCTACAATGAGCAGTTCTTC.